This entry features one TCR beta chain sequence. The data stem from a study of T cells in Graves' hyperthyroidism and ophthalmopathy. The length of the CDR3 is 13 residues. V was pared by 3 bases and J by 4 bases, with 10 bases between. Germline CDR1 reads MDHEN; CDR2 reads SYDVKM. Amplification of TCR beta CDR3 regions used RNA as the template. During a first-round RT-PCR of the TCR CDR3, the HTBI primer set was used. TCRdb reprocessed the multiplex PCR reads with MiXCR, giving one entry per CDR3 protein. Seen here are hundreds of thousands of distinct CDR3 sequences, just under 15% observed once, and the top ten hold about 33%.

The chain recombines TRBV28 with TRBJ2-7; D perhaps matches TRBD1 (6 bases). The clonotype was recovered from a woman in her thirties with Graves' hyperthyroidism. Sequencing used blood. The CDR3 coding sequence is TGTGCCAGCAGTTTGGGGGCCCTGTACGAGCAGTACTTC. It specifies CASSLGALYEQYF.